This T cell receptor beta chain emerged from a study of T-cell reconstitution after alpha-beta-depleted transplantation in children. Unique molecular identifiers were incorporated during preparation of the TCRbeta library. MiXCR, applied by TCRdb to the PCR reads, yields one record per CDR3 protein. Altogether hundreds of thousands of distinct CDR3 sequences are present, about an eighth being singletons, with the ten largest covering about 3.9%. Unmatched junction bases numbered 1, after V lost 5 bases and J lost 5 bases. The CDR3 runs 13 residues. This clonotype was seen repeatedly, ten times or more.

This TCR came from a human donor who donated a stem cell graft to a child with Fanconi anemia. The V and J genes are TRBV12-3 or TRBV12-4 and TRBJ2-2, with TRBD1 identical over 8 bases. The input for sequencing was PBMCs, taken from the stem cell graft. The CDR3 protein is CASSRQGTGELFF. CDR3 coding DNA: TGTGCCAGCAGTAGACAGGGGACCGGGGAGCTGTTTTTT.